This T cell receptor beta chain was found in a study of blood T cell repertoires in COVID-19. Background on the study: Acute and convalescent COVID-19 samples came from the United States, Italy and Spain. In each case, the material was cDNA or gDNA derived from T cells, B-cell-depleted T cells, or PBMCs.

TCRdb's table, derived via immunoSEQ multiplex PCR, lists solely in-frame clones and lacks some. The sample shows a few hundred thousand clones, around 90% of them seen only once. The CDR3 is made up of 14 amino acids. V lost 4 bases, J lost 4 bases, and 13 bases lay in between. The germline CDR1 and CDR2 sequences are MNHEY and SVGEGT. Sequencing was performed on peripheral blood. The TCR was taken from a man between 18 and 35 years old with active or convalescent COVID-19. The chain carries TRBV6-2 or TRBV6-3 and TRBJ1-2, with D unclear. DNA of the CDR3: TGTGCCAGCAGTTCGGTTCACCTAAGCTATGGCTACACCTTC. It encodes CASSSVHLSYGYTF.